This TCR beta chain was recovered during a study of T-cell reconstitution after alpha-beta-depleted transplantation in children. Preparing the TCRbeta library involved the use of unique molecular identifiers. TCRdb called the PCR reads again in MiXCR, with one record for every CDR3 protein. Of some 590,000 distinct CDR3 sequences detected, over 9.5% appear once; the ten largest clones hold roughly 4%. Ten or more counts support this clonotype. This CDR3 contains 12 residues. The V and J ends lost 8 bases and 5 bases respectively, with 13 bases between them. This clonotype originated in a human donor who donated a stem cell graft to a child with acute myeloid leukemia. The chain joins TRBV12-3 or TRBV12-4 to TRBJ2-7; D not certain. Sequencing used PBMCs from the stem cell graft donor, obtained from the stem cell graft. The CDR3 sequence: CASSSLGHEQYF. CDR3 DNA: TGTGCCAGCTCTAGTTTGGGTCACGAGCAGTACTTC.